This TCR beta chain was captured by sequencing in a study of blood T cell repertoires in COVID-19. Produced via immunoSEQ multiplex PCR; TCRdb's table is partial and in-frame only. This table has fewer than 250,000 clones, around four fifths appearing once. CDR3 length: 15 amino acids. V was clipped by 2 bases and J by 7 bases; unmatched bases: 5. The germline V gene has CDR1 MGHRA and CDR2 YSYEKL. The genes are TRBV4-1 and TRBJ2-1; 10 bases align to TRBD2. This TCR was sampled from a man aged 25 to 40 with active or convalescent COVID-19. Sequences were obtained from peripheral blood. For the CDR3, the DNA is TGCGCCAGCAGCCAAAGCGGGGGGGCCCTAAATGAGCAGTTCTTC. It yields the protein CASSQSGGALNEQFF.